This TCR beta chain emerged from a study of blood T cell repertoires in COVID-19 (dated by TCRdb to 2018 to 2021). Background on the whole study: Samples covering the acute and convalescent phases of COVID-19 were provided by collaborators in the United States, Italy and Spain. The prospective study material was composed of cDNA or gDNA derived from T cells, B-cell-depleted T cells, or PBMCs. Deeply sampled blood TCRbeta repertoires from subjects exposed to, actively infected with, or recovered from COVID-19 were included in the dataset. The repertoires were released in a freely available public database intended as a resource for research on the immune response to SARS-CoV-2. The samples were drawn from two sources: the first 160 participants of the ongoing ImmuneRACE study, and over 1,000 subjects contributed by 6 global collaborators. Nearly every sample came with metadata listing a de-identified subject ID, COVID-19 status, age in years and sex. Where available, HLA class I and class II types were obtained from metadata supplied by the sample provider rather than from assay-based typing.

TCRbeta CDR3 regions were amplified from genomic DNA using the immunoSEQ Assay, a bias-controlled multiplex PCR. The source study handled its data this way. The number of nucleated cells in each sample was estimated from the amplification of reference gene primers within the assay. Sequence reads were collapsed and filtered to measure the absolute abundance of every unique TCRbeta CDR3 rearrangement. Productive Simpson clonality was computed per sample as the square root of Simpson's diversity index over productive rearrangements. In its TCRdb copy, this immuneACCESS table keeps in-frame sequences only and misses some clones. Where compared with another copy, unresolved V genes explain less than half of these, and the others have no known cause. V and J calls and clone size are given by that table; D and trimming were obtained from the DNA. This sample lists roughly 330,000 clones; 88% were detected once. The ten largest clones represent about 5% of the sample.

Enrolling through a virtual design, the prospective study's participants ranged in age from roughly 18 to 89 years and lived across 24 United States geographic areas. To assign participants to cohorts, the prospective study relied on clinical history that participants themselves reported in a screening survey and a study questionnaire. ImmuneRACE Cohort 3 recovered participants were defined by two consecutive negative NP/OP PCR tests, healthcare professional clearance, or symptom resolution. In the prospective study, whole blood, serum and a nasopharyngeal or oropharyngeal swab were collected from each participant by mobile phlebotomists. Over a roughly 2-month period, participants in the prospective study had the option of providing additional blood draws and questionnaires. Prospective study blood samples were shipped either frozen or at room temperature before DNA extraction. The trim is 3 bases for V and 9 bases for J, with a gap of 23 bases between the germline ends. CDR1 and CDR2 are drawn from the germline V gene (reference sequence): GTSNPN, SVGIG. The CDR3 contains 15 residues, cysteine and phenylalanine counted. This entry keeps only the CDR3 DNA: 45 bases, framed from base 1.

Remarks on this clone: The target of this receptor is not known. No base qualities exist here, and no much larger clone lies one base off it.

On the study overall, not on this receptor specifically: Clinical and demographic metadata were provided uncurated, with the amount varying by source and participant.

The chain employs TRBV30 and TRBJ1-2, with no reliable assignment of the D segment. This clonotype originated in a man aged 25 to 40 who had recovered from COVID-19. Sequencing was done on a sample of PBMCs or T cells enriched from blood (not recorded which). At the DNA level, the sequence is TGTGCCTGGAGACACTTAACCAGCCTAACTATTCGCTACACCTTC. This encodes CAWRHLTSLTIRYTF.